The 20 T cell receptor beta chains reported below all come from one sample, sequenced in a study of cytomegalovirus exposure and HLA in healthy donors. Amplification used 60 Vbeta primers and 13 Jbeta primers. The protocol was immunoSEQ multiplex PCR, while the TCRdb copy is restricted to in-frame clones and leaves out a portion. This table has some 69,000 clones, more than 60% appearing once. Source material: PBMCs. Receptor source: a woman in her 30s in good health and CMV-seronegative.

This chain links TRBV7-9 with TRBJ1-1, with D possibly being TRBD1 (6 bases). Looked up from germline, CDR1 is SEHNR and CDR2 is FQNEAQ (reference sequence). Trimming took off 4 bases at V and 4 bases at J, with 13 bases between the two ends. The CDR3 consists of 14 residues. CDR3 in DNA: TGTGCCAGCAGCTCCCACAGGGTTGGCACTGAAGCTTTCTTT. It translates to CASSSHRVGTEAFF.

This clone turned up a few times. The V call is TRBV9, the J call TRBJ2-1; weak D call: TRBD1 (7 bases). V lost 4 bases to trimming and J lost 8 bases, with 22 bases between them. Germline values: CDR1 SGDLS, CDR2 YYNGEE. The CDR3 spans 16 residues. CDR3 sequence reads: CASSTHPGQEGDEQFF. Here the CDR3 DNA reads TGTGCCAGCAGCACACACCCCGGACAGGAGGGGGATGAGCAGTTCTTC. Full variable domain (remainder filled in from reference TRBV9 and TRBJ2-1): DSGVTQTPKHLITATGQRVTLRCSPRSGDLSVYWYQQSLDQGLQFLIQYYNGEERAKGNILERFSAQQFPDLHSELNLSSLELGDSALYFCASSTHPGQEGDEQFFGPGTRLTVL.

This sequence joins TRBV14 and TRBJ2-7; perhaps TRBD1 as D (5 bases). Trimming took 4 bases from V and 0 from J, leaving 13 bases between them. This CDR3 comprises 15 residues. The germline V gene encodes CDR1 SGHDN and CDR2 FVKESK. CDR3 in amino acids: CASSLEDTSSYEQYF. In nucleotides, the CDR3 is TGTGCCAGCAGCCTCGAGGACACGAGCTCCTACGAGCAGTACTTC.

DNA for the CDR3: TGTGCCAGCAGTTCCGGAGGGAGCGTGGGGTTCTTC. Amino acids: CASSSGGSVGFF. This chain joins TRBV27 and TRBJ2-1; TRBD2 might be the D (6 bases). Trimming removed 4 bases from V and 15 bases from J, with 16 bases in between. The CDR3 has 12 residues. CDR1 is MNHEY, CDR2 SMNVEV, per germline (reference sequence).

The gene calls are TRBV21-1 and TRBJ2-7; the table's D call, TRBD2, has no DNA check behind it. TRBV21-1 is assigned pseudogene status. CDR3 length: 15 amino acids. The CDR3 coding sequence is TGTGCCAGCAGCCACCCGGACTCTGGTACTGCCGAGCAGTACGTC. Translation: CASSHPDSGTAEQYV.

J is TRBJ1-5 and V is TRBV30, with D perhaps TRBD1 (6 bases). This CDR3 region has 13 residues. V shed 2 bases and J shed 4 bases, with 9 bases lying between them. Germline CDR1 GTSNPN, CDR2 SVGIG (reference sequence). CDR3 amino acids: CAWSLQGNQPQHF. As DNA, the CDR3 is TGTGCCTGGAGTTTACAGGGTAATCAGCCCCAGCATTTT.

The chain uses TRBV7-6 and TRBJ1-1, with 11 positions matching TRBD1. This CDR3 comprises 15 residues. V shed 7 bases, J shed 5 bases, and the junction held 9 bases outside the gene matches. From germline, CDR1 is SGHVS and CDR2 FNYEAQ. CDR3 region: CASIGQGASGTEAFF. CDR3 in DNA: TGTGCCAGCATCGGACAGGGGGCGTCGGGTACTGAAGCTTTCTTT.

This clone was counted between two and nine times. The chain combines TRBV5-1 with TRBJ2-5, with D possibly TRBD1 on 6 matching bases. There are 15 residues in the CDR3. Trimming stripped 3 bases from V and 5 bases from J, with 17 bases between. Germline CDR1 reads SGHRS; CDR2 reads YFSETQ. The CDR3 loop is CASSSPYREGETQYF. The CDR3 nucleotides are TGCGCCAGCAGCTCACCCTACAGGGAAGGGGAGACCCAGTACTTC.

V usage is TRBV4-2 and J usage is TRBJ2-3; 9 bases map to TRBD2. Looked up from germline, CDR1 is LGHNA and CDR2 is YNFKEQ. The CDR3 contains 16 residues. V shed 0 bases and J 6 bases; nucleotides not matched to a gene: 7. DNA for the CDR3: TGTGCCAGCAGCCAAGAAACGGGCGGGGGGGCCGATACGCAGTATTTT. This sequence encodes CASSQETGGGADTQYF.

In DNA form, the CDR3 reads TGTGCCAGCAGCTCTCAACCCCAGATGGACTCACCGGGGGGTGGCTACACCTTC. Translation gives CASSSQPQMDSPGGGYTF. The chain joins TRBV9 to TRBJ1-2; a weak D match, TRBD1 (5 bases). CDR3 length: 18 amino acids. Germline V CDR1 and CDR2: SGDLS, YYNGEE. Trimming pared 4 bases from V and 7 bases from J, leaving 29 bases between.

The chain recombines TRBV7-8 with TRBJ2-3, with TRBD2 identical over 11 bases. Germline CDR1 reads SGHVS; CDR2 reads FQNEAQ. The V segment lost 4 bases and the J segment 0 bases; nucleotides outside the gene matches: 3. The CDR3 consists of 16 residues. CDR3 residues: CASSWGLAASTDTQYF. CDR3 sequence (DNA): TGTGCCAGCAGCTGGGGACTAGCGGCTAGCACAGATACGCAGTATTTT.

The chain joins TRBV19 to TRBJ1-2; possible D gene TRBD1, 5 bases. Germline V gene lookup returns CDR1 LNHDA and CDR2 SQIVND (reference sequence). The CDR3 length is 14 residues. Deletions cut 0 bases from V and 2 bases from J, with 7 bases between. CDR3 sequence: CASSIDGGNYGYTF. The CDR3 nucleotides read TGTGCCAGTAGTATAGATGGGGGGAACTATGGCTACACCTTC.

The gene calls are TRBV19 and TRBJ1-2; 8 bases are shared with TRBD1. CDR1 is LNHDA and CDR2 is SQIVND in the germline V gene (reference sequence). V shed 7 bases and J 5 bases; nucleotides not matched to a gene: 15. The CDR3 has 16 residues. The CDR3 region is CASTENPGTGVYGYTF. The CDR3 coding sequence is TGTGCCAGTACCGAGAACCCCGGGACAGGTGTTTATGGCTACACCTTC. The full variable domain, in which reference TRBV19 and TRBJ1-2 provide the parts outside the CDR3, is DGGITQSPKYLFRKEGQNVTLSCEQNLNHDAMYWYRQDPGQGLRLIYYSQIVNDFQKGDIAEGYSVSREKKESFPLTVTSAQKNPTAFYLCASTENPGTGVYGYTFGSGTRLTVV.

This chain joins TRBV30 and TRBJ1-4; no clear D gene. Germline V lookup: CDR1 GTSNPN, CDR2 SVGIG (reference sequence). CDR3 length: 14 amino acids. The germline V and J ends were trimmed by 3 bases and 8 bases, with 16 bases remaining between them. This CDR3 reads CAWSTVLGEEKLFF. The DNA of the CDR3 is TGTGCCTGGAGCACAGTTTTGGGTGAGGAAAAACTGTTTTTT.

The chain carries TRBV18 and TRBJ1-5; no firm D call. Deletions cut 3 bases from V and 5 bases from J, with 14 bases between. CDR1 is KGHSH and CDR2 is LQKENI in the germline V gene. The CDR3 is 15 residues long. DNA of the CDR3: TGTGCCAGCTCACCTCCCTTAGTCAACGATCAGCCCCAGCATTTT. Translated, it gives CASSPPLVNDQPQHF.

V and J are TRBV6-1 and TRBJ2-7, with 9 nucleotides matching TRBD1. The J segment lost 2 bases and the V segment lost 6 bases, leaving 5 bases of the junction unmatched. The CDR3 sequence is 14 residues long. The V gene's germline CDR1 is MNHNS and CDR2 SASEGT. CDR3 nucleotide sequence: TGTGCCAGCAGCTCCCGGGACAGGGCCTACGAGCAGTACGTC. This codes for CASSSRDRAYEQYV.

In its sample, this clone was seen once. The CDR3 region has the DNA TGTGCCAGCAGGGCCGGGACGAACACCGGGGAGCTGTTTTTT. Translating it yields CASRAGTNTGELFF. The chain carries TRBV25-1 and TRBJ2-2; TRBD2 is a possible D gene (5 bases). Looked up from germline, CDR1 is MGHDK and CDR2 is SYGVNS. Trimming removed 6 bases at V and 0 bases at J, with 8 bases between. This CDR3 has 14 residues.

The rearrangement joins TRBV19 to TRBJ2-2; tentative D call: TRBD2 (6 bases). V gave up 10 bases and J gave up 4 bases, with 13 bases separating them. CDR3 size: 13 residues. Per germline, CDR1 LNHDA and CDR2 SQIVND (reference sequence). CDR3 loop: CATLQGLTGELFF. CDR3 sequence (DNA): TGTGCCACCCTCCAGGGACTCACCGGGGAGCTGTTTTTT.

Only a few counts were recorded for this clone. V is TRBV1 and J is TRBJ2-1; the table assigns TRBD1, which was not confirmed against the DNA. TRBV1 is recorded as a pseudogene. The CDR3 sequence is 18 residues long. The CDR3 nucleotides are TGCACCAGCAGCCAAGTACGCCTCCCCACCCAGGGGCGGGATGAGCAGTTCTTC. Encoded protein: CTSSQVRLPTQGRDEQFF.

The chain uses TRBV19 and TRBJ1-5; a weak D match, TRBD1 (6 bases). This CDR3 comprises 15 residues. The germline gives CDR1 LNHDA, CDR2 SQIVND (reference sequence). V lost 7 bases and J 3 bases, leaving 16 bases between the germline ends. CDR3 amino acids: CASNVDRNDNQPQHF. For the CDR3, the DNA is TGTGCCAGTAACGTAGACAGGAACGACAATCAGCCCCAGCATTTT.